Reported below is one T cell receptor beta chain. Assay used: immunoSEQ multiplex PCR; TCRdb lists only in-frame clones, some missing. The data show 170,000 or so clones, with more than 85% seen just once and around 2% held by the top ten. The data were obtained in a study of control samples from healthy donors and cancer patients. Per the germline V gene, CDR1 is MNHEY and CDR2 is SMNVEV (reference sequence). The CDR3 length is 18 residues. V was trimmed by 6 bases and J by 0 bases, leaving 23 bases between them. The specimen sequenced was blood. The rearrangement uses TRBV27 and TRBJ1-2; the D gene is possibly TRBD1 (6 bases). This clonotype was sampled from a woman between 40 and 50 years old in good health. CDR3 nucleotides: TGTGCCAGCAGCCCCTTCCCGGGGGCACCTAAAGCTAACTATGGCTACACCTTC. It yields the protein CASSPFPGAPKANYGYTF.